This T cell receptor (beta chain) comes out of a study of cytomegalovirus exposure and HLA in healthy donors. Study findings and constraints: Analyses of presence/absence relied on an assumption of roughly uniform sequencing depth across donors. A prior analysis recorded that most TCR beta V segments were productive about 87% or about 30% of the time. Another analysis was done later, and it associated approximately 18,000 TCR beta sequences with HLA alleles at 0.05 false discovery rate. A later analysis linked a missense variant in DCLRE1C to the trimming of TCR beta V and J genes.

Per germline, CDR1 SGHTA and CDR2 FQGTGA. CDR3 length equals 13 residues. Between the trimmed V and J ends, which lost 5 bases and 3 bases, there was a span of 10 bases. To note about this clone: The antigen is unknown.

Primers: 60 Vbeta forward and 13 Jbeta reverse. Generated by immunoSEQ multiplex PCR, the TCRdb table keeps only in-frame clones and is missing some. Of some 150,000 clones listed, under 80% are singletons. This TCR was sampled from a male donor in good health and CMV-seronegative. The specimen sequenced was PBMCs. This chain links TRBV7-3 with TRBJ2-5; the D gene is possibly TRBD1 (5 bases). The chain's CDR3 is CASSPTREETQYF. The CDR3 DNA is TGTGCCAGCAGCCCGACCAGGGAAGAGACCCAGTACTTC.